The 24 T cell receptor beta chains reported below all come from one sample, sequenced in a study of blood T cell repertoires in COVID-19. This table comes from immunoSEQ multiplex PCR, and its TCRdb copy is limited to in-frame clones, with some not included. The table includes 240,000 or so clones, around 89% detected once. The material sequenced was PBMCs or T cells enriched from blood (not recorded which). The receptors shown here come from a man aged 50 to 60 who had been exposed to COVID-19.

This clone has more than one count but fewer than ten. The sample contains more than one DNA sequence encoding this CDR3. This chain links TRBV4-1 with TRBJ1-4, with 10 positions matching TRBD1. V gave up 0 bases and J gave up 6 bases; unmatched junction bases: 1. Germline V lookup: CDR1 MGHRA, CDR2 YSYEKL. The CDR3 covers 15 residues. The CDR3 nucleotides read TGCGCCAGCAGCCAAGAAGGGACAGGGGATGAAAAACTGTTTTTT. It encodes CASSQEGTGDEKLFF.

The chain carries TRBV5-5 and TRBJ1-5, with D perhaps matching TRBD1 (5 bases). The CDR3 has 16 residues. Germline V lookup: CDR1 SGHKS, CDR2 YYEKEE (reference sequence). Trimming shortened V by 3 bases and J by 1 base, and 14 bases separated the two germline ends. CDR3 region: CASSSQESGSNQPQHF. The CDR3 nucleotides read TGTGCCAGCAGCTCACAGGAATCAGGAAGCAATCAGCCCCAGCATTTT.

V gene TRBV9 combines with J gene TRBJ1-1; TRBD1 is a possible D gene (5 bases). V dropped 0 bases and J dropped 0 bases, with 9 bases sitting between them. The CDR3 length is 15 residues. The V gene's germline CDR1 is SGDLS and CDR2 YYNGEE. CDR3 sequence: CASSVAPRVNTEAFF. The CDR3 bases are TGTGCCAGCAGCGTAGCCCCCAGGGTGAACACTGAAGCTTTCTTT.

This chain links TRBV25-1 with TRBJ2-3; D may be TRBD2 (7 bases). The V and J ends lost 3 bases and 1 base respectively, with 17 bases between them. The CDR3 has 17 amino acids. Germline-derived CDR1 and CDR2 are MGHDK and SYGVNS. This CDR3 is CASSDPLRGGGTDTQYF. Here the CDR3 DNA reads TGTGCCAGCAGTGACCCTTTGAGGGGGGGAGGCACAGATACGCAGTATTTT. The full variable domain, rest sourced from reference TRBV25-1 and TRBJ2-3, is EADIYQTPRYLVIGTGKKITLECSQTMGHDKMYWYQQDPGMELHLIHYSYGVNSTEKGDLSSESTVSRIRTEHFPLTLESARPSHTSQYLCASSDPLRGGGTDTQYFGPGTRLTVL.

This clone came up once. Here the CDR3 DNA reads TGTGCCAGCAGACTAGCGGGGGGACCACGGGAGCCGCAGTATTTT. It translates to CASRLAGGPREPQYF. The rearrangement joins TRBV27 to TRBJ2-3; TRBD2 agrees at 12 bases. Germline CDR1 is MNHEY and CDR2 is SMNVEV (reference sequence). V shed 6 bases and J 10 bases; nucleotides not matched to a gene: 11. The CDR3 loop spans 15 amino acids.

The chain joins TRBV9 to TRBJ2-1; no reliable D call. The CDR3 is 14 residues long. The germline V gene encodes CDR1 SGDLS and CDR2 YYNGEE. The V and J ends lost 7 bases and 9 bases respectively, with 20 bases between them. In DNA form, the CDR3 reads TGTGCCAGCTCCCGGGTTACCCGCGAAGGTGAGCAGTTCTTC. As protein: CASSRVTREGEQFF.

The V and J genes are TRBV28 and TRBJ1-1; D unresolved. The germline V and J ends were trimmed by 6 bases and 7 bases, with 12 bases remaining between them. Germline V gene lookup returns CDR1 MDHEN and CDR2 SYDVKM. The CDR3 spans 12 residues. In DNA form, the CDR3 reads TGTGCCAGCAGGCTAAGTATCCGTGAAGCTTTCTTT. Translation gives CASRLSIREAFF.

This rearrangement joins TRBV10-3 to TRBJ2-5, with a tentative D call TRBD2 (5 bases). The CDR3 runs to 12 residues. The germline V and J ends were trimmed by 5 bases and 7 bases, with 11 bases remaining between them. Germline assignment: CDR1 ENHRY and CDR2 SYGVKD. This CDR3 reads CAISRERGTQYF. In DNA, the CDR3 is TGTGCCATCAGTAGGGAGCGTGGGACCCAGTACTTC.

The CDR3 nucleotides are TGTGCCAGCCAAGGGGTGATGAATCAGCCCCAGCATTTT. Its translation is CASQGVMNQPQHF. This sequence joins TRBV28 and TRBJ1-5; a weak D match, TRBD1 (5 bases). The CDR3 totals 13 residues. V lost 8 bases and J 4 bases, leaving 12 bases between the germline ends. CDR1 MDHEN and CDR2 SYDVKM come from the germline V gene.

The V gene is TRBV2, the J gene TRBJ2-4; 7 bases line up with TRBD1. The length of the CDR3 is 12 residues. Germline-derived CDR1 and CDR2 are SNHLY and FYNNEI. With V trimmed by 1 base and J by 11 bases, 2 bases remained unmatched. The CDR3: CASSEDRGFQYF. Written as DNA, the CDR3 is TGTGCCAGCAGTGAAGACAGGGGCTTTCAGTACTTC.

The CDR3 DNA sequence: TGTGCCAGCAGCAGGGACTCTTATAATTCACCCCTCCACTTT. Translated, it gives CASSRDSYNSPLHF. The chain carries TRBV5-4 and TRBJ1-6; the D gene is possibly TRBD1 (5 bases). The V and J ends lost 4 bases and 4 bases respectively, with 9 bases between them. Germline CDR1 and CDR2: SGHNT and YYREEE (reference sequence). The CDR3 loop spans 14 amino acids.

J is TRBJ1-5 and V is TRBV30; 8 nucleotides agree with TRBD1. Germline trimming cut 2 bases from V and 5 bases from J; bases unmatched to any gene: 17. This CDR3 region has 18 residues. Germline V gene lookup returns CDR1 GTSNPN and CDR2 SVGIG (reference sequence). CDR3: CAWSLIGEGQGVYQPQHF. The DNA for the CDR3 is TGTGCCTGGAGTCTTATCGGCGAAGGACAGGGCGTTTATCAGCCCCAGCATTTT.

The chain couples TRBV23-1 to TRBJ2-1; D is possibly TRBD1 (5 bases). TRBV23-1 is given ORF status, its function remaining uncertain. There are 18 residues in the CDR3. V was pared by 4 bases and J by 7 bases, with 26 bases between. CDR3 nucleotides: TGCGCCAGCAGTCCACCCAGGGAAGGGCAGTTGTTTTGGAATGAGCAGTTCTTC. Translation gives CASSPPREGQLFWNEQFF.

As to this clone: The junction departs from germline at one end; a sequencing error may be responsible. The gene calls are TRBV7-8 and TRBJ1-2; 7 bases fit TRBD1. The CDR3 has 15 amino acids. The germline CDR1 and CDR2 sequences are SGHVS and FQNEAQ. The CDR3 region is CASSLRDRAKYGYTF. CDR3 DNA sequence: TGTGCCAGCAGTCTTCGGGACAGAGCTAAGTATGGCTACACCTTC. Filled out from reference TRBV7-8 and TRBJ1-2, the complete variable domain reads GAGVSQSPRYKVAKRGQDVALRCDPISGHVSLFWYQQALGQGPEFLTYFQNEAQLDKSGLPSDRFFAERPEGSVSTLKIQRTQQEDSAVYLCASSLRDRAKYGYTFGSGTRLTVV.

The chain recombines TRBV10-2 with TRBJ2-5, with 7 bases identical to TRBD2. The CDR3 length is 14 residues. The ends lost 6 bases at V and 5 bases at J; junction bases unmatched: 9. Per the germline V gene, CDR1 is WSHSY and CDR2 is SAAADI. The CDR3 nucleotides read TGCGCCAGCAGCAAAGCGGGAATGTGGGAGACCCAGTACTTC. Protein sequence: CASSKAGMWETQYF.

This clone was seen just once. This chain uses TRBV9 with TRBJ1-2; no firm D call. Germline loops: CDR1 SGDLS, CDR2 YYNGEE. CDR3 length: 14 amino acids. The V end lost 0 bases, the J end lost 4 bases, and 10 bases lay between the germline ends. CDR3 loop: CASSVGQAFYGYTF. The CDR3 DNA reads as TGTGCCAGCAGCGTAGGGCAGGCCTTCTATGGCTACACCTTC.

The V and J genes are TRBV15 and TRBJ2-5; 7 nucleotides line up with TRBD1. After removal of 0 bases from V and 4 bases from J, the junction contained 8 bases not matched to a gene. Per the germline V gene, CDR1 is LNHNV and CDR2 is YYDKDF (reference sequence). The CDR3 sequence is 16 residues long. The CDR3 nucleotides are TGTGCCACCAGCAGAGATCTCCTTGACAGGGCAGAGACCCAGTACTTC. Its translation is CATSRDLLDRAETQYF. The full variable domain, completed using reference TRBV15 and TRBJ2-5, is DAMVIQNPRYQVTQFGKPVTLSCSQTLNHNVMYWYQQKSSQAPKLLFHYYDKDFNNEADTPDNFQSRRPNTSFCFLDIRSPGLGDTAMYLCATSRDLLDRAETQYFGPGTRLLVL.

The rearrangement uses TRBV11-2 and TRBJ2-5; 9 nucleotides align to TRBD2. CDR3 length: 17 amino acids. Losses at the gene ends were 1 base for V and 2 bases for J; bases not matched to a gene: 8. Germline V CDR1 and CDR2: SGHAT, FQNNGV. CDR3 nucleotide sequence: TGTGCCAGCAGCTTAGGCGGGGGGGGTAGGGGTCAAGAGACCCAGTACTTC. Translation: CASSLGGGGRGQETQYF.

The gene calls are TRBV6-1 and TRBJ1-6; D may be TRBD1 (6 bases). CDR1 and CDR2 (germline): MNHNS, SASEGT. The CDR3 has 16 amino acids. The ends were cut back, 2 bases at V and 2 bases at J, with 10 bases in the middle. CDR3 residues: CASSETRGTYNSPLHF. In DNA, the CDR3 is TGTGCCAGCAGTGAAACCAGGGGCACCTATAATTCACCCCTCCACTTT.

As to this clone: Other nucleotide sequences in the sample specify the same CDR3. CDR3 residues: CASSRGQRDYGYTF. The CDR3 nucleotides are TGTGCCAGCAGCCGGGGACAGCGAGACTATGGCTACACCTTC. The V gene is TRBV11-2, the J gene TRBJ1-2, with 7 bases that match TRBD1. The CDR3 runs 14 residues. Trimming removed 5 bases from V and 3 bases from J; junction bases left unmatched: 6. Germline V lookup: CDR1 SGHAT, CDR2 FQNNGV.

This clone was found a few times. This rearrangement joins TRBV30 to TRBJ2-7, with D unresolved. The ends were cut back, 0 bases at V and 4 bases at J, with 7 bases in the middle. The V gene's germline CDR1 is GTSNPN and CDR2 SVGIG (reference sequence). The CDR3 consists of 12 residues. DNA for the CDR3: TGTGCCTGGAGTGTACGCGGTTACGAGCAGTACTTC. This translates into CAWSVRGYEQYF.

This chain uses TRBV10-3 with TRBJ2-1; D is perhaps TRBD2 (5 bases). The CDR3 sequence is 15 residues long. The germline V gene has CDR1 ENHRY and CDR2 SYGVKD. V gave up 3 bases and J gave up 0 bases, with 9 bases separating them. The CDR3 region is CAISDTGGSYNEQFF. CDR3 nucleotide sequence: TGTGCCATCAGTGATACCGGAGGCTCCTACAATGAGCAGTTCTTC.

The chain recombines TRBV4-1 with TRBJ2-5; weak D call: TRBD2 (5 bases). The CDR3 is 14 amino acids. Germline V gives CDR1 MGHRA, CDR2 YSYEKL. Trimming removed 2 bases at V and 5 bases at J, with 12 bases between. CDR3 DNA: TGCGCCAGCAGCCAATTCCGGACTGCGGAGACCCAGTACTTC. Amino acids: CASSQFRTAETQYF.

This chain uses TRBV11-3 with TRBJ2-6; 7 nucleotides agree with TRBD1. Germline loops: CDR1 SGHNT, CDR2 YENEEA. J lost 2 bases, V lost 1 base, and 2 bases had no gene match. This CDR3 contains 16 residues. This CDR3 reads CASSLGGTAGANVLTF. The DNA for the CDR3 is TGTGCCAGCAGCTTAGGGGGGACAGCTGGGGCCAACGTCCTGACTTTC.